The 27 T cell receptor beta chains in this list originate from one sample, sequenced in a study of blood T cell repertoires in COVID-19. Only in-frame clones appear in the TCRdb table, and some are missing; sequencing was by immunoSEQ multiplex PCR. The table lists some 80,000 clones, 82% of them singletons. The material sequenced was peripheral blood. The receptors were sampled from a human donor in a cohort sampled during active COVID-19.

CDR3 DNA sequence: TGTGCCAGCATCAGAGACAGGGGGACAGATACGCAGTATTTT. Translation: CASIRDRGTDTQYF. The V and J genes are TRBV6-5 and TRBJ2-3, with 9 bases lining up with TRBD1. Looked up from germline, CDR1 is MNHEY and CDR2 is SVGAGI. This CDR3 is 14 amino acids long. Trimming removed 7 bases from V and 3 bases from J; junction bases left unmatched: 5.

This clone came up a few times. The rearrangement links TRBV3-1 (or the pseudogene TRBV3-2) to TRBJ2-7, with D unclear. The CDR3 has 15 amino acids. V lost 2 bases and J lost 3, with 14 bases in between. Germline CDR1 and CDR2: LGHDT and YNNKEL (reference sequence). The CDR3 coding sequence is TGTGCCAGCAGCCAATATGGGCAGGAATACTACGAGCAGTACTTC. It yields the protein CASSQYGQEYYEQYF.

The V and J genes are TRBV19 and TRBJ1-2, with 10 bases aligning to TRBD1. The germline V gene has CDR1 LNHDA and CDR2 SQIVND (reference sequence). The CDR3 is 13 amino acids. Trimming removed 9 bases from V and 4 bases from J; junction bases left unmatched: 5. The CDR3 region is CASQDRGPYGYTF. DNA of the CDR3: TGTGCCAGCCAAGACAGGGGGCCCTATGGCTACACCTTC.

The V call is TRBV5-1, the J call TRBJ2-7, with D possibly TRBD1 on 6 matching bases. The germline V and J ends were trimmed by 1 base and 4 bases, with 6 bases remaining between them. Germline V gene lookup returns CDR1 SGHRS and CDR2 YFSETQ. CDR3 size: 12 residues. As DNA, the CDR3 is TGCGCCAGCAGCTTGAGGGGGTACGAGCAGTACTTC. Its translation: CASSLRGYEQYF.

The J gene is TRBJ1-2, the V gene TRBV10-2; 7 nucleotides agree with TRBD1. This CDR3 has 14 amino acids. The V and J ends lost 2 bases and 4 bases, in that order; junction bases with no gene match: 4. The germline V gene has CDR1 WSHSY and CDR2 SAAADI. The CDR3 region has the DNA TGCGCCAGCAGTGAGACGACAGGGATCTATGGCTACACCTTC. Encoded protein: CASSETTGIYGYTF.

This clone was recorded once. The CDR3 DNA reads TGTGCCAGCAGCTTCTCGTCTAATGAAAAACTGTTTTTT. Its protein product is CASSFSSNEKLFF. The chain couples TRBV7-9 to TRBJ1-4, with D unclear. In germline, CDR1 is SEHNR, CDR2 FQNEAQ (reference sequence). V dropped 3 bases and J dropped 3 bases, with 5 bases sitting between them. The CDR3 has 13 residues.

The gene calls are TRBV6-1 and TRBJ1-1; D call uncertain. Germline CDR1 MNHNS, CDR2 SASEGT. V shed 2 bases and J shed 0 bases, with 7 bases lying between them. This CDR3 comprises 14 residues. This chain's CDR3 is CASSEQVMNTEAFF. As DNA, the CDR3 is TGTGCCAGCAGTGAACAGGTAATGAACACTGAAGCTTTCTTT.

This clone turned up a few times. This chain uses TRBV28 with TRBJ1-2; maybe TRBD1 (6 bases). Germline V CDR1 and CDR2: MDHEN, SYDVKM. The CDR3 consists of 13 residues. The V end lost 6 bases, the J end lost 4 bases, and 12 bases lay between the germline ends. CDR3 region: CASSRGQIYGYTF. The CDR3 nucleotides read TGTGCCAGCAGCCGCGGACAGATCTATGGCTACACCTTC.

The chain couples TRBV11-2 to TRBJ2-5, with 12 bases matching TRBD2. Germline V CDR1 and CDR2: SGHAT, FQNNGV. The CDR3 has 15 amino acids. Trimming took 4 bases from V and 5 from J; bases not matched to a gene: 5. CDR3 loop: CASSSLAGGLETQYF. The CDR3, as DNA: TGTGCCAGCAGCTCGCTAGCGGGGGGGTTGGAGACCCAGTACTTC.

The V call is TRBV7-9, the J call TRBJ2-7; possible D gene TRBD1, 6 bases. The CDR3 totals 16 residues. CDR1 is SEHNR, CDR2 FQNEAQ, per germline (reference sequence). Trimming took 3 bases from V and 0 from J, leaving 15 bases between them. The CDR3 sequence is CASSFSLGRGSYEQYF. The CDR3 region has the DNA TGTGCCAGCAGCTTCTCCCTGGGCAGGGGCTCCTACGAGCAGTACTTC.

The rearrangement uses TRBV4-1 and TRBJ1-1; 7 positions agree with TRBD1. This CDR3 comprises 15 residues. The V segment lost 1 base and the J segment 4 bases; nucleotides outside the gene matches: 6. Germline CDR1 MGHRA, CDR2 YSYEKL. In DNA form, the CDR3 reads TGCGCCAGCAGCCAAGGGGACAGAGGTATCACTGAAGCTTTCTTT. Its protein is CASSQGDRGITEAFF.

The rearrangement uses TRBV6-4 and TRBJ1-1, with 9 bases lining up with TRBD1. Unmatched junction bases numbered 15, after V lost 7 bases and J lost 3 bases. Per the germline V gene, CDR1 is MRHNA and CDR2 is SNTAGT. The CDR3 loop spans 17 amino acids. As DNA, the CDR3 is TGTGCCAGCATCCTAGGGACAGGGAATTGTGTAGACACTGAAGCTTTCTTT. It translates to CASILGTGNCVDTEAFF.

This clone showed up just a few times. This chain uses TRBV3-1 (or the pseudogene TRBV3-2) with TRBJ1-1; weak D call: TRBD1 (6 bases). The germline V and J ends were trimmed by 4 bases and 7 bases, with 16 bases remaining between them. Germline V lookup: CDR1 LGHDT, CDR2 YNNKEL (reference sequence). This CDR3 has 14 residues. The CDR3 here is CASSPYQGTDEAFF. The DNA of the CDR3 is TGTGCCAGCAGCCCGTACCAGGGGACGGATGAAGCTTTCTTT.

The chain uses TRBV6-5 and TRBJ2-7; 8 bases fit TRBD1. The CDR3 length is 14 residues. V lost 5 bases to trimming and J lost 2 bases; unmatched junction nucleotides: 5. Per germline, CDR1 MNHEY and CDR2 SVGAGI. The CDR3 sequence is CASSQGQAPYEQYF. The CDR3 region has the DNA TGTGCCAGCAGTCAGGGACAGGCCCCCTACGAGCAGTACTTC.

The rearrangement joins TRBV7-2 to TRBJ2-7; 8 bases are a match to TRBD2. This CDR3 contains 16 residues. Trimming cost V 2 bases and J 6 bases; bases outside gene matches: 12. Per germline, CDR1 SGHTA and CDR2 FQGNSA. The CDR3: CASSLNSGGPPLEQYF. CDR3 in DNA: TGTGCCAGCAGCTTAAACAGCGGGGGTCCTCCCCTCGAGCAGTACTTC.

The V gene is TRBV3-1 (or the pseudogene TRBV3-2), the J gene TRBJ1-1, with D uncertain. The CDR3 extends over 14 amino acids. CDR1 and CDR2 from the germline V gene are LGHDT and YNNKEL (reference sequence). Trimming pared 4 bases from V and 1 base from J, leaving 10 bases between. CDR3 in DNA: TGTGCCAGCAGCCGGAGGGAAAGGAACACTGAAGCTTTCTTT. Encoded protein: CASSRRERNTEAFF.

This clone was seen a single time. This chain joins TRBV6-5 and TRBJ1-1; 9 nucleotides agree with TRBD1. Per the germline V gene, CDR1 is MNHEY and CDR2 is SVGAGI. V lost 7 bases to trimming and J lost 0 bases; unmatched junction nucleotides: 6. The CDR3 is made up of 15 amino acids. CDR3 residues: CASKEQGAMNTEAFF. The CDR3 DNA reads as TGTGCCAGCAAGGAACAGGGGGCCATGAACACTGAAGCTTTCTTT.

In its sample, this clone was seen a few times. In DNA, the CDR3 is TGCAGCGTCGAACAGGGGTCCGCTGAAGCTTTCTTT. As protein: CSVEQGSAEAFF. The J gene is TRBJ1-1, the V gene TRBV29-1, with 7 bases lining up with TRBD1. The CDR3 extends over 12 amino acids. CDR1 is SQVTM, CDR2 ANQGSEA, per germline. The V segment lost 6 bases and the J segment 6 bases; nucleotides outside the gene matches: 7.

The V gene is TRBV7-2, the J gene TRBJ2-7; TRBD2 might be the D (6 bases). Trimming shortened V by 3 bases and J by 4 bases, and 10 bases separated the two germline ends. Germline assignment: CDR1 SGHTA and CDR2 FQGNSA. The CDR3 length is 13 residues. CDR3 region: CASSLGRGYEQYF. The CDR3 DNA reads TGTGCCAGCAGCTTGGGGCGGGGATACGAGCAGTACTTC.

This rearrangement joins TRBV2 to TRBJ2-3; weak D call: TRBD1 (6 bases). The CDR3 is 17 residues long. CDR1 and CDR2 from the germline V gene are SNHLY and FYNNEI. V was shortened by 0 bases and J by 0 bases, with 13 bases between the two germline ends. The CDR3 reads CASSEALGGGSTDTQYF. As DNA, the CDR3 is TGTGCCAGCAGTGAAGCGCTAGGGGGTGGAAGCACAGATACGCAGTATTTT. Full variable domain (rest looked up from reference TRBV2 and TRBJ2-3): EPEVTQTPSHQVTQMGQEVILRCVPISNHLYFYWYRQILGQKVEFLVSFYNNEISEKSEIFDDQFSVERPDGSNFTLKIRSTKLEDSAMYFCASSEALGGGSTDTQYFGPGTRLTVL.

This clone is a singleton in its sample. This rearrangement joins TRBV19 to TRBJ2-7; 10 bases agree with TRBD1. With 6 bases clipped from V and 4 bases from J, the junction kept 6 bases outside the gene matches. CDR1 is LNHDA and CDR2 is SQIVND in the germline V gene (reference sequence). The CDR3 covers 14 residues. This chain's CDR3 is CASRTGTGVYEQYF. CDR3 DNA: TGTGCCAGTAGAACCGGGACAGGGGTGTACGAGCAGTACTTC.

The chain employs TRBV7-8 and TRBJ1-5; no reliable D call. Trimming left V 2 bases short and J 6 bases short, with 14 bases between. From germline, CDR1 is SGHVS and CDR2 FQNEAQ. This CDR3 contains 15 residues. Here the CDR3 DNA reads TGTGCCAGCAGCTTATTTGTCCAGAACGTTCAGCCCCAGCATTTT. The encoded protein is CASSLFVQNVQPQHF.

The CDR3 nucleotides are TGCGCCAGCAGCAAGGGACAGGGCGATCAAGCTTTCTTT. This sequence encodes CASSKGQGDQAFF. The chain joins TRBV4-1 to TRBJ1-1, with 9 nucleotides matching TRBD1. CDR3 length: 13 residues. Looked up from germline, CDR1 is MGHRA and CDR2 is YSYEKL. V dropped 5 bases and J dropped 9; count of bases not matched to a gene: 7.

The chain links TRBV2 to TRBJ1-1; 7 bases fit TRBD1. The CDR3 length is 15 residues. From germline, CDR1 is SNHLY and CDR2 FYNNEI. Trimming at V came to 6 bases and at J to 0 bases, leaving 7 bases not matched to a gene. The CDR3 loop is CASRYGTDMNTEAFF. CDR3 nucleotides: TGTGCCAGCAGATACGGGACAGATATGAACACTGAAGCTTTCTTT.

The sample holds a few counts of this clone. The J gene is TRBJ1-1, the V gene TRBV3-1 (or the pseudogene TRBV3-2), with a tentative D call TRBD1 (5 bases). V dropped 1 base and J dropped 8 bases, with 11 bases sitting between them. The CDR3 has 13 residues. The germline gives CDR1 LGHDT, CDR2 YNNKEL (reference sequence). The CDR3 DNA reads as TGTGCCAGCAGCCAAGTTGGGGCAGTAGAAGCTTTCTTT. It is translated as CASSQVGAVEAFF.

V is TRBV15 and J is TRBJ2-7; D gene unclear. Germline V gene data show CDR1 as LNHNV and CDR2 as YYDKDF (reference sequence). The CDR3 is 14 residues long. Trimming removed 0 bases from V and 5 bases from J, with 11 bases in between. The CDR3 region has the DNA TGTGCCACCAGCAGAGATTTTGGGCCCAACGAGCAGTACTTC. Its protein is CATSRDFGPNEQYF.

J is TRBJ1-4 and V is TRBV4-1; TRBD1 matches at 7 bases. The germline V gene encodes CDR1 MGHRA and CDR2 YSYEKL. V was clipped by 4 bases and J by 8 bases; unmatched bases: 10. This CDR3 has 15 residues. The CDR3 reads CASSRKVARGEKLFF. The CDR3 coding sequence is TGCGCCAGCAGCCGCAAGGTAGCCAGGGGGGAAAAACTGTTTTTT.